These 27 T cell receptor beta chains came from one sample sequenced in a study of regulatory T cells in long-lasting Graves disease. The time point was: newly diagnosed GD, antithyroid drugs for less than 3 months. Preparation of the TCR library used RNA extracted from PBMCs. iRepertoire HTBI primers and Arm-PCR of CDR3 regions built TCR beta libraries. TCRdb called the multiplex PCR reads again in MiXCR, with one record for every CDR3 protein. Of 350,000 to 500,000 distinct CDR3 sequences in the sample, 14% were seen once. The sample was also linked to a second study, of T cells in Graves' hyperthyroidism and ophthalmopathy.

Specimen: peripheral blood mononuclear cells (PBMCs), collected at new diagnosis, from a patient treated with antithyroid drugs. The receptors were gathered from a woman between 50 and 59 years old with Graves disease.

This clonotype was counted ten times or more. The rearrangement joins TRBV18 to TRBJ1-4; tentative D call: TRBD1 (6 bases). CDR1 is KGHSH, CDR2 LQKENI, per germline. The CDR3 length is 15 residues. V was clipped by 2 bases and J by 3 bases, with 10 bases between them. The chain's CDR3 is CASSPNRESNEKLFF. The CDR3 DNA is TGTGCCAGCTCACCAAACAGGGAGTCTAATGAAAAACTGTTTTTT.

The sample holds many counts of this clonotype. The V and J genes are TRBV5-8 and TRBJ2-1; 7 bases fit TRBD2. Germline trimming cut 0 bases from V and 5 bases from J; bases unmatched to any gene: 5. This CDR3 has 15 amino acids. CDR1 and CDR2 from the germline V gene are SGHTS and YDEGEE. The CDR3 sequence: CASSLGLAADNEQFF. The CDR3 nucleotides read TGTGCCAGCAGCTTGGGGCTAGCGGCAGACAATGAGCAGTTCTTC.

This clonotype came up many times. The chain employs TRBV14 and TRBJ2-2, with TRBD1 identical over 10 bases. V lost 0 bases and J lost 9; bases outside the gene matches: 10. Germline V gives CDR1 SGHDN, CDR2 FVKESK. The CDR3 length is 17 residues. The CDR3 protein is CASSQESLRDRGRELFF. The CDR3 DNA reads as TGTGCCAGCAGCCAAGAAAGCCTCCGGGACAGGGGTCGGGAGCTGTTTTTT.

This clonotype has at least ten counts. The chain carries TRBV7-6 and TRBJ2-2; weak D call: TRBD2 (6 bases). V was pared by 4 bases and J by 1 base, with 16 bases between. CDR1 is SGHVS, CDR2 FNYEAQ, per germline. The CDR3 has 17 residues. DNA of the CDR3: TGTGCCAGCAGCTCCGGGATAGCGGAGCTGAACACCGGGGAGCTGTTTTTT. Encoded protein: CASSSGIAELNTGELFF. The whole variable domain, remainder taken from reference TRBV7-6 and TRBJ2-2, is GAGVSQSPRYKVTKRGQDVALRCDPISGHVSLYWYRQALGQGPEFLTYFNYEAQQDKSGLPNDRFSAERPEGSISTLTIQRTEQRDSAMYRCASSSGIAELNTGELFFGEGSRLTVL.

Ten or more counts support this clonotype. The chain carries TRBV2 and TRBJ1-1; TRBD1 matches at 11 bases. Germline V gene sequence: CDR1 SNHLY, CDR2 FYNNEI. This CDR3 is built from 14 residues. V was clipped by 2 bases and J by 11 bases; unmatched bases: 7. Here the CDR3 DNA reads TGTGCCAGCAGTGAACAGGGACAGGGGGTAGGGGCTTTCTTT. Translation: CASSEQGQGVGAFF.

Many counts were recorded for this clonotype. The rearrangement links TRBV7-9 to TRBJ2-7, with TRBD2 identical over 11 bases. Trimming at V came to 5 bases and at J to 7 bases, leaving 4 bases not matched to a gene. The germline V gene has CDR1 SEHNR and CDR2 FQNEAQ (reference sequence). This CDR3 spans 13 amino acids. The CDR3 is CASSPLAGGEQYF. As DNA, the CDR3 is TGTGCCAGCAGCCCCCTAGCGGGAGGAGAGCAGTACTTC.

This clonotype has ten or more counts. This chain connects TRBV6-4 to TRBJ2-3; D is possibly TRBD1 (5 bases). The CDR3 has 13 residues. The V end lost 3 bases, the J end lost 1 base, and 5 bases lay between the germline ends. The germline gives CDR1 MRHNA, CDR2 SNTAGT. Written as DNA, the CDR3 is TGTGCCAGCAGTGAACAGGGCACAGATACGCAGTATTTT. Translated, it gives CASSEQGTDTQYF.

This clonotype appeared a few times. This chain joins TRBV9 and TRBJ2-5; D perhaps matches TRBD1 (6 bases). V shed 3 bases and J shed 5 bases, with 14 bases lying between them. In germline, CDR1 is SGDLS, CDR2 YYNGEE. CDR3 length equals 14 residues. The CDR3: CASSARQEVETQYF. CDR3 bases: TGTGCCAGCAGCGCGAGACAGGAAGTGGAGACCCAGTACTTC.

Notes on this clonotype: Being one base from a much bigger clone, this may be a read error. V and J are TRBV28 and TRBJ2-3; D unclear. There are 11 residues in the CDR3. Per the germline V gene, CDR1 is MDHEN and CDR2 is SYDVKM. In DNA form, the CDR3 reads TGTGCCAGCACCGTGATGGATACGCGGTATTTT. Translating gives CASTVMDTRYF.

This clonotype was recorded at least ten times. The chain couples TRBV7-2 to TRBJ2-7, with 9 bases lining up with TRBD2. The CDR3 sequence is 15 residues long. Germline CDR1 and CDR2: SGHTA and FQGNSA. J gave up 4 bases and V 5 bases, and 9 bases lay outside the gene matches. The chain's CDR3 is CASSPGASGNYEQYF. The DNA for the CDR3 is TGTGCCAGCAGCCCCGGGGCTAGCGGGAATTACGAGCAGTACTTC.

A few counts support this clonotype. The CDR3 sequence: CASSEIGFGDTQYF. CDR3 nucleotide sequence: TGTGCCAGCAGTGAAATTGGGTTTGGGGATACGCAGTATTTT. The chain has TRBV25-1 and TRBJ2-3; D is unclear. This CDR3 contains 14 residues. Between the trimmed V and J ends, which lost 2 bases and 6 bases, there was a span of 12 bases. Germline values: CDR1 MGHDK, CDR2 SYGVNS.

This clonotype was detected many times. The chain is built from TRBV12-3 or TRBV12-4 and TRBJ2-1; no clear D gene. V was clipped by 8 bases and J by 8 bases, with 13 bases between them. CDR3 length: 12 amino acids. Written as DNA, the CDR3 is TGTGCCAGCGGCTTCACGGTTGATGAGCAGTTCTTC. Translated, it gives CASGFTVDEQFF.

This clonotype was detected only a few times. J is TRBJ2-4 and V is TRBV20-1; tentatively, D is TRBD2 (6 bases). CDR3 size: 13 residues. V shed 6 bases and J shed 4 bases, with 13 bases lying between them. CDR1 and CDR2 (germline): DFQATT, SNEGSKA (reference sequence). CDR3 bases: TGCAGTGCCCGACCGGGAGCAAAAAACATTCAGTACTTC. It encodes CSARPGAKNIQYF.

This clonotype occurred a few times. The CDR3 region has the DNA TGTGCCAGCAGCTTAGTGTGGGCGGGATTCAACTACAATGAGCAGTTCTTC. Protein: CASSLVWAGFNYNEQFF. This chain connects TRBV7-2 to TRBJ2-1; tentatively, D is TRBD2 (6 bases). The V and J ends lost 1 base and 3 bases respectively, with 16 bases between them. Germline CDR1 reads SGHTA; CDR2 reads FQGNSA. This CDR3 is built from 17 residues.

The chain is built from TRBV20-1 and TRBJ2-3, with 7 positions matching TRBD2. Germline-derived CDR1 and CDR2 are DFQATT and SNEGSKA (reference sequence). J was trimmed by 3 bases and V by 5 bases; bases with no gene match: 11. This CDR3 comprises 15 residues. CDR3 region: CSAPRTSFGTDTQYF. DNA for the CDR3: TGCAGTGCTCCCCGGACTAGTTTCGGTACAGATACGCAGTATTTT.

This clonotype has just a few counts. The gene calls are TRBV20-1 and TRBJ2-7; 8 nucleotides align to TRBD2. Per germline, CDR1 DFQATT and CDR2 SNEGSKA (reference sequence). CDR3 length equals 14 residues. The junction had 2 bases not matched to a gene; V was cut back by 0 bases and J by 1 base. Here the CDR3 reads CSARELADSYEQYF. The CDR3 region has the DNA TGCAGTGCTAGAGAACTAGCGGATTCCTACGAGCAGTACTTC.

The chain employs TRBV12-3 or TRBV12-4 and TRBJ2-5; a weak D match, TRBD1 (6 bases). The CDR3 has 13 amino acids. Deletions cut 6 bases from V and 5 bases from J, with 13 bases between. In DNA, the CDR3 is TGTGCCAGCAGAAAACAGGGTTACGAGACCCAGTACTTC. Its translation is CASRKQGYETQYF.

CDR3 nucleotides: TGTGCCAGCAGCCAAGAGTTACTAGCGGAATACAATGAGCAGTTCTTC. As protein: CASSQELLAEYNEQFF. V and J are TRBV4-2 and TRBJ2-1, with 8 positions matching TRBD2. CDR1 is LGHNA, CDR2 YNFKEQ, per germline. The CDR3 has 16 amino acids. The ends lost 0 bases at V and 4 bases at J; junction bases unmatched: 5.

The CDR3 DNA reads TGTGCCAGCAGCTTAGCCGGGACAGAGAACACTGAAGCTTTCTTT. Amino acid sequence: CASSLAGTENTEAFF. The genes are TRBV7-9 and TRBJ1-1, with 7 bases fitting TRBD1. After removal of 0 bases from V and 1 base from J, the junction contained 2 bases not matched to a gene. The CDR3 has 15 amino acids. Looked up from germline, CDR1 is SEHNR and CDR2 is FQNEAQ (reference sequence).

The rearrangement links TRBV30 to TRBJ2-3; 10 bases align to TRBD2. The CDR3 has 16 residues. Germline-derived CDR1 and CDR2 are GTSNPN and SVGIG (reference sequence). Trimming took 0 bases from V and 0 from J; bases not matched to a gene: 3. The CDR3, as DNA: TGTGCCTGGAGTGTACTAGCGGGGTCTAGCACAGATACGCAGTATTTT. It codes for CAWSVLAGSSTDTQYF.

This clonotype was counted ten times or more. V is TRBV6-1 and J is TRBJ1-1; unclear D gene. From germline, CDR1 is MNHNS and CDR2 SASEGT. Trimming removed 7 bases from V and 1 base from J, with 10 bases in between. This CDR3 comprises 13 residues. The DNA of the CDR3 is TGTGCCAGCACCGCTTGGGGGAACACTGAAGCTTTCTTT. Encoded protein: CASTAWGNTEAFF.

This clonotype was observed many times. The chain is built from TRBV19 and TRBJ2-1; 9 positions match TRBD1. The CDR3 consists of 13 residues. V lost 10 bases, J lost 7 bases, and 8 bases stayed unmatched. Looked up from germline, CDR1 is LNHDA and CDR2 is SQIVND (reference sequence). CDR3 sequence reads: CAIKDRGRNEQFF. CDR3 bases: TGTGCCATCAAGGACAGGGGTAGGAATGAGCAGTTCTTC.

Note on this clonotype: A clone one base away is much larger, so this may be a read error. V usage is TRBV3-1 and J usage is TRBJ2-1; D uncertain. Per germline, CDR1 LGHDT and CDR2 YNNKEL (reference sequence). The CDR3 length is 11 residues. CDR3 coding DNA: TGTGTCAGCAGCCAAGACGCTGAGCAGTTCTTC. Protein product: CVSSQDAEQFF.

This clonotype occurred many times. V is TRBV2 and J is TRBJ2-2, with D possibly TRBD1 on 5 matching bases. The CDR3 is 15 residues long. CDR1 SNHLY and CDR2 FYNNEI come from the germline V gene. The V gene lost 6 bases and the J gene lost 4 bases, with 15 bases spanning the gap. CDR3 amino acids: CASRPYRIGTGELFF. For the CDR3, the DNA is TGTGCCAGCAGACCCTACAGGATCGGCACCGGGGAGCTGTTTTTT.

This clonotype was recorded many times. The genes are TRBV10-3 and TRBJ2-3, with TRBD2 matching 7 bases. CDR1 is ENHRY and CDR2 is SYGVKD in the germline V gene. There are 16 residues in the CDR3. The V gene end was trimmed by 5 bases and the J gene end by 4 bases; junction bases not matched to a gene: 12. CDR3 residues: CAISPVRGISPDTQYF. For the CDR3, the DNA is TGTGCCATCAGTCCAGTGCGGGGGATTTCCCCAGATACGCAGTATTTT.

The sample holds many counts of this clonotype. CDR3 protein: CASSPGGEHNYGYTF. CDR3 nucleotide sequence: TGTGCCAGCTCACCAGGAGGGGAACATAACTATGGCTACACCTTC. J is TRBJ1-2 and V is TRBV18; weak D call: TRBD1 (5 bases). The CDR3 runs 15 residues. Trimming removed 2 bases at V and 1 base at J, with 11 bases between. Germline V gene lookup returns CDR1 KGHSH and CDR2 LQKENI.

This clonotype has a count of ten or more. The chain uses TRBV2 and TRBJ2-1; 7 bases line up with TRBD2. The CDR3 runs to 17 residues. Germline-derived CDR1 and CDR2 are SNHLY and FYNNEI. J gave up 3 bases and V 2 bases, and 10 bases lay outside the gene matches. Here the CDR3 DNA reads TGTGCCAGCAGTGAAAACGTTGGGAGGGCCGTCTACAATGAGCAGTTCTTC. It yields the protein CASSENVGRAVYNEQFF.